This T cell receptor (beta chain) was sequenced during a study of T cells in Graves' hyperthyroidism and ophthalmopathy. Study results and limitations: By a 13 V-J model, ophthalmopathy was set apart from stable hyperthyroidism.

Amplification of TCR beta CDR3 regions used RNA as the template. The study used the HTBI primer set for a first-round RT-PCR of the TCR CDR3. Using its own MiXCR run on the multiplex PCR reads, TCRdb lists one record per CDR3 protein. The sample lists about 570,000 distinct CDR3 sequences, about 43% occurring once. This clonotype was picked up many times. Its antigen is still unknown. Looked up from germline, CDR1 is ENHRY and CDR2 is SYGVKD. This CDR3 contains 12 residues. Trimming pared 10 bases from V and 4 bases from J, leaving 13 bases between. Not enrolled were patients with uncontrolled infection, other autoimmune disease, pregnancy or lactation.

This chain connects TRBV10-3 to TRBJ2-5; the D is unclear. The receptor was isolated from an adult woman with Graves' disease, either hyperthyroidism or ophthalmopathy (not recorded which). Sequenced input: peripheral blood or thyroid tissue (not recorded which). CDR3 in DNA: TGTGCCACCACCAGCAGAGGAGAGACCCAGTACTTC. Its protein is CATTSRGETQYF.